What follows is one TCR beta chain and its context. Antigen specificity is unknown. This record comes from a study of cytomegalovirus exposure and HLA in healthy donors. The study's findings and limits: The classifier was said to identify cytomegalovirus status with high specificity and sensitivity. Researchers catalogued over 150 TCR beta chains as cytomegalovirus-associated.

Produced via immunoSEQ multiplex PCR; TCRdb's table is partial and in-frame only. This sample has 150,000 to 180,000 clones, with roughly 84% found just once. CDR1 SNHLY and CDR2 FYNNEI come from the germline V gene. V shed 1 base, J shed 7 bases, and the junction held 8 bases outside the gene matches. CDR3 length: 16 residues. The sequenced sample consisted of PBMCs. The source of this sequence is a human donor in good health. The rearrangement links TRBV2 to TRBJ1-2; 11 bases agree with TRBD1. In nucleotides, the CDR3 is TGTGCCAGCAGTGAAGGGGCGGTTGGGACAGGGGGTGGCTACACCTTC. This sequence encodes CASSEGAVGTGGGYTF.